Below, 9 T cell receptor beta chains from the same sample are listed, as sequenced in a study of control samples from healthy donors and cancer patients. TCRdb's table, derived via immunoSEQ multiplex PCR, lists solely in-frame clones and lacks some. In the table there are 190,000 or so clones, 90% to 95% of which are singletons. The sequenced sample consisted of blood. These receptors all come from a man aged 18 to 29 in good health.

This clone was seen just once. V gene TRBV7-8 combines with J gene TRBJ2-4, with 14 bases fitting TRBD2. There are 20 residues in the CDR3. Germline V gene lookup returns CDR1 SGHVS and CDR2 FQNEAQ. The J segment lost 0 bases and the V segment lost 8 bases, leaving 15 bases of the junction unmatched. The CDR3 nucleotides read TGTGCCAGCCGCGGAGGGACTAGCGGGGGAGTTCAACTAGCCAAAAACATTCAGTACTTC. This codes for CASRGGTSGGVQLAKNIQYF.

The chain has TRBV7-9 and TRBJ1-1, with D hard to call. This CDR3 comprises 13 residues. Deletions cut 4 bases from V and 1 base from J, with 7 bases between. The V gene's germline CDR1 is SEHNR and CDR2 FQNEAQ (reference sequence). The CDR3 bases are TGTGCCAGCAGCTCTCAGGCGAACACTGAAGCTTTCTTT. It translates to CASSSQANTEAFF.

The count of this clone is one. CDR3: CASSLVGSGGFSSYNEQFF. The CDR3 bases are TGCGCCAGCAGCTTGGTCGGTAGCGGGGGTTTCAGCTCCTACAATGAGCAGTTCTTC. This sequence joins TRBV5-1 and TRBJ2-1, with TRBD2 matching 9 bases. Germline loops: CDR1 SGHRS, CDR2 YFSETQ. V was pared by 0 bases and J by 0 bases, with 10 bases of the junction left unmatched. CDR3 length: 19 residues.

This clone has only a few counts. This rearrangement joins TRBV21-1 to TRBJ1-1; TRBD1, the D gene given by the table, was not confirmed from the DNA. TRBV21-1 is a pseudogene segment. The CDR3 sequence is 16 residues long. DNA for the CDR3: TGTGCCAGCAGCAAAGTGCAGGGGGTTGTGAACACTGAAGCTTTCTTT. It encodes CASSKVQGVVNTEAFF.

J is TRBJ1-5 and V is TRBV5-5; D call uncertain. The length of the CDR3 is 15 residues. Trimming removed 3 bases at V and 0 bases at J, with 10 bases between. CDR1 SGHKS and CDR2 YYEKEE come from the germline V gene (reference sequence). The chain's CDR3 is CASSSEVYSNQPQHF. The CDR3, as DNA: TGTGCCAGCAGCTCGGAAGTCTATAGCAATCAGCCCCAGCATTTT.

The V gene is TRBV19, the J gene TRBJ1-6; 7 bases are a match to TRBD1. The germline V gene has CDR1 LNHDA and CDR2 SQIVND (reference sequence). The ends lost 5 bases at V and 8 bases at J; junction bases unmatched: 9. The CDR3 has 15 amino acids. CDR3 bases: TGTGCCAGTAGTTTCGACAGGGATTTTGATTCACCCCTCCACTTT. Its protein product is CASSFDRDFDSPLHF.

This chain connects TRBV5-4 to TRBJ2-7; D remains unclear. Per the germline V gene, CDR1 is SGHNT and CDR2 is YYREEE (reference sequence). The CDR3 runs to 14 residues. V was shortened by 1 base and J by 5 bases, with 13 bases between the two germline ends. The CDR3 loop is CASSLFLSVNEQYF. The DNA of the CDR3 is TGTGCCAGCAGCTTGTTCTTATCGGTCAACGAGCAGTACTTC.

CDR3 protein: CASMQNGHGYTF. CDR3 sequence (DNA): TGTGCCAGTATGCAGAACGGGCATGGCTACACCTTC. The genes are TRBV19 and TRBJ1-2; D gene unclear. V dropped 7 bases and J dropped 6 bases, with 12 bases sitting between them. The length of the CDR3 is 12 residues. Germline loops: CDR1 LNHDA, CDR2 SQIVND (reference sequence).

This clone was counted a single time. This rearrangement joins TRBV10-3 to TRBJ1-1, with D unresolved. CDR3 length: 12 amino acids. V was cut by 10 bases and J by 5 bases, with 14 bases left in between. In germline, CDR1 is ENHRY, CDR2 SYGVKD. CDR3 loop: CASRREGTEAFF. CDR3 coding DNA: TGTGCCAGCCGACGGGAAGGGACTGAAGCTTTCTTT.